This entry lists 26 T cell receptor beta chains sequenced from one sample in a study of tumour-infiltrating T cells in Burkitt lymphoma. Using immunoSEQ multiplex PCR, the repertoire was profiled, and TCRdb retains in-frame clones only, with some absent. The sample has about 5,100 clones; under 30% are singletons. Sequenced material: tumor tissue. Source of these receptors: a human donor with diffuse large B-cell lymphoma.

Only a few counts were recorded for this clone. The chain has TRBV5-8 and TRBJ1-4; 8 bases are shared with TRBD1. With V trimmed by 0 bases and J by 7 bases, 8 bases remained unmatched. The CDR3 loop spans 16 amino acids. Germline values: CDR1 SGHTS, CDR2 YDEGEE. CDR3 in amino acids: CASSLDLGQGGEKLFF. The CDR3 region has the DNA TGTGCCAGCAGCTTGGACCTTGGACAGGGAGGTGAAAAACTGTTTTTT.

This clone appeared a few times. This chain connects TRBV25-1 to TRBJ2-5, with TRBD1 identical over 9 bases. Germline values: CDR1 MGHDK, CDR2 SYGVNS. J gave up 4 bases and V 4 bases, and 7 bases lay outside the gene matches. CDR3 length: 15 residues. The CDR3 coding sequence is TGTGCCAGCAGTGGGGACAGGGATTCAGGAGAGACCCAGTACTTC. Translated, it gives CASSGDRDSGETQYF.

J is TRBJ2-7 and V is TRBV7-2; 11 bases are a match to TRBD1. Germline V gene sequence: CDR1 SGHTA, CDR2 FQGNSA. The CDR3 is 14 amino acids. The V gene end was trimmed by 5 bases and the J gene end by 4 bases; junction bases not matched to a gene: 4. This chain's CDR3 is CASSPGTGGYEQYF. The DNA for the CDR3 is TGTGCCAGCAGCCCCGGGACAGGGGGTTACGAGCAGTACTTC.

The chain uses TRBV5-5 and TRBJ2-3; D is possibly TRBD1 (5 bases). The CDR3 is 15 residues long. CDR1 is SGHKS and CDR2 is YYEKEE in the germline V gene (reference sequence). Trimming shortened V by 2 bases and J by 5 bases, and 15 bases separated the two germline ends. The CDR3 nucleotides are TGTGCCAGCAGCTTTAATTGGCAGGGCCAAGATACGCAGTATTTT. Translated, it gives CASSFNWQGQDTQYF.

The V gene is TRBV7-2, the J gene TRBJ2-1, with D perhaps given as TRBD1 or TRBD2 (5 bases each). The CDR3 has 13 residues. CDR1 and CDR2 (germline): SGHTA, FQGNSA. V was cut by 0 bases and J by 9 bases, with 9 bases left in between. CDR3 sequence: CASSLALGTEQFF. CDR3 DNA sequence: TGTGCCAGCAGCTTAGCGCTAGGGACTGAGCAGTTCTTC.

The rearrangement links TRBV14 to TRBJ2-1; 7 bases agree with TRBD2. CDR1 is SGHDN and CDR2 is FVKESK in the germline V gene. The V gene end was trimmed by 4 bases and the J gene end by 3 bases; junction bases not matched to a gene: 21. The CDR3 has 20 residues. CDR3 DNA: TGTGCCAGCAGCCCATGGGGTCAGTCCAGCGGGGTGGGCCTCTACAATGAGCAGTTCTTC. Its translation: CASSPWGQSSGVGLYNEQFF.

The J gene is TRBJ1-2, the V gene TRBV19; D is perhaps TRBD1 (6 bases). The germline V gene has CDR1 LNHDA and CDR2 SQIVND (reference sequence). This CDR3 region has 14 residues. The V end was cut by 6 bases, the J end by 4 bases, with 15 bases between. CDR3 bases: TGTGCCAGTAGGGCTTCCGACAGGAGCTATGGCTACACCTTC. Translating gives CASRASDRSYGYTF.

The J gene is TRBJ1-1, the V gene TRBV7-2; perhaps TRBD1 as D (6 bases). Germline CDR1 is SGHTA and CDR2 is FQGNSA. The CDR3 runs to 15 residues. V was trimmed by 5 bases and J by 9 bases, leaving 22 bases between them. CDR3: CASSPGPGEGGKAFF. The CDR3 coding sequence is TGTGCCAGCAGCCCGGGACCAGGCGAAGGGGGTAAAGCTTTCTTT. The full variable domain, completed using reference TRBV7-2 and TRBJ1-1, is GAGVSQSPSNKVTEKGKDVELRCDPISGHTALYWYRQSLGQGLEFLIYFQGNSAPDKSGLPSDRFSAERTGGSVSTLTIQRTQQEDSAVYLCASSPGPGEGGKAFFGQGTRLTVV.

This chain connects TRBV27 to TRBJ2-1, with D unclear. Per germline, CDR1 MNHEY and CDR2 SMNVEV (reference sequence). Trimming took off 2 bases at V and 3 bases at J, with 11 bases between the two ends. This CDR3 contains 15 residues. CDR3 DNA sequence: TGTGCCAGCAGTTTAAAGGGATTTTTCTACAATGAGCAGTTCTTC. It is translated as CASSLKGFFYNEQFF.

In its sample, this clone was seen a few times. Here the CDR3 reads CASSYDGVEAFF. CDR3 coding DNA: TGTGCCAGCAGTTACGATGGTGTTGAAGCTTTCTTT. The chain employs TRBV6-5 and TRBJ1-1; D remains ambiguous. Trimming cost V 2 bases and J 7 bases, with 8 bases left between them. The CDR3 has 12 residues. Germline V lookup: CDR1 MNHEY, CDR2 SVGAGI.

The rearrangement joins TRBV9 to TRBJ2-1; 11 bases are shared with TRBD2. CDR1 SGDLS and CDR2 YYNGEE come from the germline V gene. CDR3 length: 15 amino acids. V gave up 1 base and J gave up 4 bases; unmatched junction bases: 1. The CDR3 sequence: CASSVLAGGYNEQFF. The CDR3, as DNA: TGTGCCAGCAGCGTATTAGCGGGAGGGTACAATGAGCAGTTCTTC. Full variable domain (remainder filled in from reference TRBV9 and TRBJ2-1): DSGVTQTPKHLITATGQRVTLRCSPRSGDLSVYWYQQSLDQGLQFLIQYYNGEERAKGNILERFSAQQFPDLHSELNLSSLELGDSALYFCASSVLAGGYNEQFFGPGTRLTVL.

This clone was counted between two and nine times. In the same sample, other DNA sequences code for this CDR3. The gene calls are TRBV18 and TRBJ1-1; 7 nucleotides agree with TRBD1. The junction had 2 bases not matched to a gene; V was cut back by 2 bases and J by 2 bases. From germline, CDR1 is KGHSH and CDR2 LQKENI. CDR3 length: 14 amino acids. The CDR3 region is CASSPDRANTEAFF. DNA for the CDR3: TGTGCCAGCTCACCAGACAGGGCAAACACTGAAGCTTTCTTT.

The chain recombines TRBV4-2 with TRBJ2-5, with a possible D match to TRBD2 (6 bases). Germline CDR1 and CDR2: LGHNA and YNFKEQ. The CDR3 length is 15 residues. Between the trimmed V and J ends, which lost 0 bases and 2 bases, there was a span of 10 bases. This chain's CDR3 is CASSQEFSGQETQYF. For the CDR3, the DNA is TGTGCCAGCAGCCAAGAATTTAGCGGACAAGAGACCCAGTACTTC.

The sample holds one count of this clone. The genes are TRBV7-3 and TRBJ2-7, with 9 positions matching TRBD1. Germline assignment: CDR1 SGHTA and CDR2 FQGTGA. The CDR3 contains 13 residues. Germline trimming cut 4 bases from V and 4 bases from J; bases unmatched to any gene: 2. CDR3 amino acids: CASSSTGGYEQYF. Here the CDR3 DNA reads TGTGCCAGCAGCTCGACAGGGGGGTACGAGCAGTACTTC.

This clone has a handful of counts. The chain joins TRBV6-1 to TRBJ2-7; TRBD1 is a possible D gene (5 bases). The V end was cut by 3 bases, the J end by 3 bases, with 15 bases between. The germline V gene has CDR1 MNHNS and CDR2 SASEGT. The CDR3 totals 15 residues. CDR3 in DNA: TGTGCCAGCAGTGACCCACGACAGAGCCTCTACGAGCAGTACTTC. Its translation: CASSDPRQSLYEQYF.

This clone was observed once. The V call is TRBV28, the J call TRBJ1-2; 9 positions agree with TRBD1. The CDR3 is 17 amino acids. The ends lost 2 bases at V and 6 bases at J; junction bases unmatched: 13. Germline V gives CDR1 MDHEN, CDR2 SYDVKM. The CDR3 sequence: CASSLGGQGVLLNGYTF. The DNA for the CDR3 is TGTGCCAGCAGTTTAGGGGGACAGGGAGTCCTGTTGAATGGCTACACCTTC.

The V call is TRBV18, the J call TRBJ2-7; 10 bases map to TRBD1. Germline values: CDR1 KGHSH, CDR2 LQKENI. The junction had 5 bases not matched to a gene; V was cut back by 2 bases and J by 4 bases. The CDR3 covers 15 residues. CDR3 nucleotides: TGTGCCAGCTCACCAGCGACAGGGGGCGCGTACGAGCAGTACTTC. Protein sequence: CASSPATGGAYEQYF.

This clone was observed a handful of times. CDR3 region: CAISDSPLEQYF. CDR3 nucleotides: TGTGCCATCAGTGATTCCCCCCTCGAGCAGTACTTC. V is TRBV10-3 and J is TRBJ2-7; no reliable D call. Germline V gene sequence: CDR1 ENHRY, CDR2 SYGVKD. The CDR3 covers 12 residues. V dropped 3 bases and J dropped 6 bases, with 9 bases sitting between them.

This chain joins TRBV9 and TRBJ2-3; D remains ambiguous. This CDR3 has 14 residues. Trimming took 0 bases from V and 2 from J, leaving 7 bases between them. CDR1 and CDR2 (germline): SGDLS, YYNGEE. CDR3 DNA sequence: TGTGCCAGCAGCGTAGGGCGATACACAGATACGCAGTATTTT. It is translated as CASSVGRYTDTQYF.

This clone has a handful of counts. The V call is TRBV5-1, the J call TRBJ1-4, with D possibly matching TRBD1 (6 bases). This CDR3 has 14 residues. V shed 0 bases and J shed 6 bases, with 9 bases lying between them. The germline V gene encodes CDR1 SGHRS and CDR2 YFSETQ. CDR3 loop: CASSLEGGYEKLFF. DNA of the CDR3: TGCGCCAGCAGCTTGGAAGGGGGATATGAAAAACTGTTTTTT.

V usage is TRBV21-1 and J usage is TRBJ2-5; TRBD1, the table's D call, lacks a check against the DNA. TRBV21-1 has pseudogene status. The CDR3 runs 16 residues. The CDR3 loop reads CASSKAGTGELVTQYF. CDR3 nucleotide sequence: TGTGCCAGCAGCAAAGCTGGAACAGGGGAGTTGGTGACCCAGTACTTC.

This clone was found a few times. The rearrangement joins TRBV19 to TRBJ1-5, with D unresolved. V lost 3 bases and J 4 bases, leaving 10 bases between the germline ends. The CDR3 covers 14 residues. Per germline, CDR1 LNHDA and CDR2 SQIVND (reference sequence). This CDR3 is CASSIVVGNQPQHF. The CDR3 DNA sequence: TGTGCCAGTAGTATTGTAGTGGGAAATCAGCCCCAGCATTTT.

This clone was seen a few times. The V and J genes are TRBV4-3 and TRBJ1-3; D unclear. This CDR3 has 15 residues. Trimming cost V 0 bases and J 0 bases, with 6 bases left between them. The germline CDR1 and CDR2 sequences are LGHNA and YSLEER. Written as DNA, the CDR3 is TGCGCCAGCAGCCAAGAACGGTCCTCTGGAAACACCATATATTTT. This codes for CASSQERSSGNTIYF.

Only a few counts were recorded for this clone. The J gene is TRBJ1-5, the V gene TRBV7-9, with 7 bases fitting TRBD1. The CDR3 is 17 amino acids. The junction had 9 bases not matched to a gene; V was cut back by 0 bases and J by 4 bases. Germline V gene lookup returns CDR1 SEHNR and CDR2 FQNEAQ (reference sequence). The CDR3 nucleotides read TGTGCCAGCAGCTTAGCGACCAAGGACAGGATTAATCAGCCCCAGCATTTT. This gives the protein CASSLATKDRINQPQHF.

This clone turned up a few times. The J gene is TRBJ1-1, the V gene TRBV6-6; perhaps TRBD1 as D (6 bases). Germline loops: CDR1 MNHNY, CDR2 SVGAGI (reference sequence). Trimming cost V 2 bases and J 5 bases, with 12 bases left between them. The CDR3 runs to 14 residues. In DNA, the CDR3 is TGTGCCAGCAGTTACCCCCCAGGGGTGACTGAAGCTTTCTTT. Protein: CASSYPPGVTEAFF.

This chain joins TRBV27 and TRBJ1-5; D is unclear. This CDR3 is built from 14 residues. Germline CDR1 and CDR2: MNHEY and SMNVEV (reference sequence). V was clipped by 2 bases and J by 2 bases, with 7 bases between them. This CDR3 reads CASSLTRGNQPQHF. The CDR3 DNA reads TGTGCCAGCAGTTTAACGAGGGGCAATCAGCCCCAGCATTTT.